These 23 T cell receptor beta chains came from one sample sequenced in a study of T cell repertoires in ileal Crohn's disease (dated by TCRdb to about 2019). The library relied on the immunoSEQ multiplex PCR assay. What TCRdb holds here is the immuneACCESS table cut down to in-frame rearrangements. Part of the clones is not present; checked against another copy, under half of the missing clones reflect an unresolved V gene, and the others are unexplained. For this sample there are about 14,000 clones; about three quarters appear just once. Roughly 4.5% of the sample comes from the top ten. The specimen was ileal tissue. These receptors were collected from an adult with Crohn's disease.

The genes are TRBV19 and TRBJ2-6; 8 positions match TRBD1. CDR3 length: 18 residues. The germline V gene has CDR1 LNHDA and CDR2 SQIVND (reference sequence). V shed 5 bases, J shed 0 bases, and the junction held 9 bases outside the gene matches. The DNA for the CDR3 is TGTGCCAGTAGTCCAAGGACAGGGAGAAGCTCTGGGGCCAACGTCCTGACTTTC. This translates into CASSPRTGRSSGANVLTF.

Points on this clone: The sample has other DNA sequences that encode this CDR3 too. The J gene is TRBJ2-2, the V gene TRBV5-4; TRBD1 agrees at 11 bases. The V and J ends lost 5 bases and 4 bases, in that order; junction bases with no gene match: 4. The length of the CDR3 is 15 residues. Per the germline V gene, CDR1 is SGHNT and CDR2 is YYREEE (reference sequence). CDR3 loop: CASSSGTGGTGELFF. The CDR3 nucleotides read TGTGCCAGCAGTTCCGGGACAGGGGGCACCGGGGAGCTGTTTTTT.

V is TRBV30 and J is TRBJ1-3; weak D call: TRBD1 (5 bases). CDR3 size: 13 residues. Germline CDR1 GTSNPN, CDR2 SVGIG (reference sequence). Trimming pared 5 bases from V and 2 bases from J, leaving 10 bases between. DNA of the CDR3: TGTGCCTGGGGGGGGTACGCTGGAAACACCATATATTTT. It encodes CAWGGYAGNTIYF. Combining the CDR3 with reference TRBV30 and TRBJ1-3 gives the whole variable domain SQTIHQWPATLVQPVGSPLSLECTVEGTSNPNLYWYRQAAGRGLQLLFYSVGIGQISSEVPQNLSASRPQDRQFILSSKKLLLSDSGFYLCAWGGYAGNTIYFGEGSWLTVV.

This chain uses TRBV7-2 with TRBJ2-2; 11 nucleotides match TRBD2. J was trimmed by 1 base and V by 6 bases; bases with no gene match: 7. CDR3 length equals 17 residues. Germline-derived CDR1 and CDR2 are SGHTA and FQGNSA. CDR3 DNA sequence: TGTGCCAGCAGGAGAACTAGCGGGGGCCAGAACACCGGGGAGCTGTTTTTT. Its protein product is CASRRTSGGQNTGELFF.

The chain recombines TRBV28 with TRBJ2-7, with 9 bases lining up with TRBD1. The CDR3 loop spans 15 amino acids. The trim removed 4 bases at V and 4 bases at J, leaving 8 bases unmatched. CDR1 and CDR2 from the germline V gene are MDHEN and SYDVKM. As DNA, the CDR3 is TGTGCCAGCAGTTCAGGGACAGGGCCCACATACGAGCAGTACTTC. Amino acid sequence: CASSSGTGPTYEQYF. Full variable domain (outside the CDR3, taken from reference TRBV28 and TRBJ2-7): DVKVTQSSRYLVKRTGEKVFLECVQDMDHENMFWYRQDPGLGLRLIYFSYDVKMKEKGDIPEGYSVSREKKERFSLILESASTNQTSMYLCASSSGTGPTYEQYFGPGTRLTVT.

The rearrangement links TRBV5-5 to TRBJ1-2; 10 bases map to TRBD1. The CDR3 spans 15 residues. Germline V gene data show CDR1 as SGHKS and CDR2 as YYEKEE (reference sequence). V gave up 4 bases and J gave up 5 bases; unmatched junction bases: 8. CDR3 protein: CASSQRPGQGYGYTF. CDR3 DNA sequence: TGTGCCAGCAGCCAACGTCCGGGACAGGGGTATGGCTACACCTTC.

The chain is built from TRBV7-9 and TRBJ1-4; 9 nucleotides line up with TRBD1. The CDR3 is made up of 14 amino acids. CDR1 SEHNR and CDR2 FQNEAQ come from the germline V gene (reference sequence). V trimming: 5 bases; J trimming: 5 bases; junction bases outside the gene matches: 3. The CDR3 nucleotides are TGTGCCAGCAGCCCGGGACAGGGAAATGAAAAACTGTTTTTT. Its protein product is CASSPGQGNEKLFF.

The rearrangement uses TRBV7-9 and TRBJ1-2, with no clear D. Germline V gene sequence: CDR1 SEHNR, CDR2 FQNEAQ (reference sequence). Trimming cost V 5 bases and J 3 bases, with 13 bases left between them. There are 14 residues in the CDR3. CDR3 DNA sequence: TGTGCCAGCAGCACGCCAGGTGGTTACTATGGCTACACCTTC. Protein product: CASSTPGGYYGYTF.

CDR3 sequence: CASSLLAGGQDEQFF. CDR3 nucleotide sequence: TGTGCCAGCAGCTTGCTGGCGGGGGGGCAGGATGAGCAGTTCTTC. V gene TRBV5-5 combines with J gene TRBJ2-1, with 9 bases lining up with TRBD2. CDR1 and CDR2 from the germline V gene are SGHKS and YYEKEE (reference sequence). V was clipped by 1 base and J by 8 bases; unmatched bases: 7. This CDR3 is built from 15 residues.

This chain links TRBV15 with TRBJ2-1, with 8 bases aligning to TRBD1. Per the germline V gene, CDR1 is LNHNV and CDR2 is YYDKDF (reference sequence). The V and J ends lost 1 base and 5 bases, in that order; junction bases with no gene match: 7. This CDR3 contains 16 residues. The CDR3 region has the DNA TGTGCCACCAGCAGAGGTACCGGACAGGGCGACAATGAGCAGTTCTTC. It codes for CATSRGTGQGDNEQFF.

This chain joins TRBV7-8 and TRBJ2-1; 9 nucleotides line up with TRBD1. This CDR3 is 17 amino acids long. Germline trimming cut 0 bases from V and 4 bases from J; bases unmatched to any gene: 7. Germline CDR1 SGHVS, CDR2 FQNEAQ. The CDR3 DNA is TGTGCCAGCAGCTTAGCTTATTACAGGGGGCAGTACAATGAGCAGTTCTTC. It encodes CASSLAYYRGQYNEQFF.

The rearrangement joins TRBV5-5 to TRBJ1-1, with 9 bases identical to TRBD1. CDR3 length equals 15 residues. V dropped 0 bases and J dropped 1; count of bases not matched to a gene: 1. The germline V gene has CDR1 SGHKS and CDR2 YYEKEE (reference sequence). The CDR3 loop reads CASSLGGQGNTEAFF. CDR3 DNA sequence: TGTGCCAGCAGCTTGGGGGGACAGGGGAACACTGAAGCTTTCTTT.

The V call is TRBV28, the J call TRBJ1-1; tentative D call: TRBD1 (5 bases). V was trimmed by 4 bases and J by 5 bases, leaving 14 bases between them. CDR3 length: 14 residues. Germline assignment: CDR1 MDHEN and CDR2 SYDVKM. The CDR3 sequence: CASSSSGLVTEAFF. The DNA of the CDR3 is TGTGCCAGCAGTTCTTCAGGGTTGGTAACTGAAGCTTTCTTT.

By sample share, this clone is medium-sized. This chain joins TRBV18 and TRBJ1-6; TRBD1 matches at 7 bases. With V trimmed by 5 bases and J by 7 bases, 11 bases remained unmatched. Germline loops: CDR1 KGHSH, CDR2 LQKENI. CDR3 length: 16 residues. The CDR3 region is CASSSTLGQINSPLHF. The CDR3 DNA follows: TGTGCCAGCTCATCAACCCTGGGACAGATAAATTCACCCCTCCACTTT.

The V and J genes are TRBV29-1 and TRBJ1-3; no clear D gene. Germline V gene data show CDR1 as SQVTM and CDR2 as ANQGSEA. Trimming took off 5 bases at V and 0 bases at J, with 11 bases between the two ends. This CDR3 comprises 14 residues. Here the CDR3 reads CSVQTPNSGNTIYF. CDR3 in DNA: TGCAGCGTTCAGACACCAAACTCTGGAAACACCATATATTTT.

This chain links TRBV11-2 with TRBJ2-1; 7 bases are shared with TRBD2. The CDR3 contains 15 residues. The V gene's germline CDR1 is SGHAT and CDR2 FQNNGV. V shed 1 base and J 3 bases; nucleotides not matched to a gene: 3. The CDR3 region is CASSLAAGDYNEQFF. CDR3 coding DNA: TGTGCCAGCAGCTTAGCGGCGGGGGACTACAATGAGCAGTTCTTC.

The V call is TRBV29-1, the J call TRBJ2-1; 7 bases match TRBD1. Germline V CDR1 and CDR2: SQVTM, ANQGSEA. Trimming removed 1 base from V and 8 bases from J; junction bases left unmatched: 5. The CDR3 totals 13 residues. The CDR3 sequence: CSVEGDRDHEQFF. CDR3 nucleotides: TGCAGCGTTGAAGGAGACAGGGACCATGAGCAGTTCTTC.

This clone was detected a few times. This sequence joins TRBV2 and TRBJ1-1; TRBD1 aligns across 7 bases. CDR3 length: 14 residues. From germline, CDR1 is SNHLY and CDR2 FYNNEI. The trim removed 6 bases at V and 2 bases at J, leaving 6 bases unmatched. The CDR3 region is CASSETGANTEAFF. CDR3 DNA sequence: TGTGCCAGCAGCGAAACAGGGGCAAACACTGAAGCTTTCTTT.

The genes are TRBV11-3 and TRBJ2-3; a possible D gene is TRBD2 (7 bases). The CDR3 runs 15 residues. V was clipped by 5 bases and J by 1 base, with 13 bases between them. CDR1 and CDR2 from the germline V gene are SGHNT and YENEEA. CDR3 coding DNA: TGTGCCAGCAGCACCAAGGGGGGGGGCACAGATACGCAGTATTTT. Amino acid sequence: CASSTKGGGTDTQYF.

The V and J genes are TRBV7-9 and TRBJ2-5, with TRBD1 matching 12 bases. With V trimmed by 5 bases and J by 5 bases, 9 bases remained unmatched. Per germline, CDR1 SEHNR and CDR2 FQNEAQ (reference sequence). This CDR3 contains 16 residues. This CDR3 reads CASSAGDRGLGETQYF. Written as DNA, the CDR3 is TGTGCCAGCAGCGCGGGGGACAGGGGGCTAGGCGAGACCCAGTACTTC.

The CDR3 DNA reads as TGTGCCAGCAGTGAATCCGGGGGAGGGAAGCCCCAGCATTTT. It yields the protein CASSESGGGKPQHF. The chain couples TRBV6-1 to TRBJ1-5; weak D call: TRBD1 (5 bases). With 2 bases removed from V and 8 bases from J, the gap between germline ends came to 13 bases. Per germline, CDR1 MNHNS and CDR2 SASEGT. The CDR3 extends over 14 amino acids.

The chain joins TRBV7-2 to TRBJ1-5, with D maybe TRBD1 (5 bases). The CDR3 length is 13 residues. V lost 5 bases to trimming and J lost 8 bases, with 13 bases between them. Germline CDR1 and CDR2: SGHTA and FQGNSA. The CDR3 sequence is CASSGGGREPQHF. The CDR3 DNA follows: TGTGCCAGCAGCGGGGGGGGTAGGGAGCCCCAGCATTTT.

The chain uses TRBV6-5 and TRBJ2-7, with 12 bases lining up with TRBD2. The CDR3 loop spans 16 amino acids. V dropped 0 bases and J dropped 2; count of bases not matched to a gene: 2. Looked up from germline, CDR1 is MNHEY and CDR2 is SVGAGI. The CDR3 spells CASSYSWTSGTYEQYF. The CDR3 nucleotides are TGTGCCAGCAGTTACTCCTGGACTAGCGGGACCTACGAGCAGTACTTC.